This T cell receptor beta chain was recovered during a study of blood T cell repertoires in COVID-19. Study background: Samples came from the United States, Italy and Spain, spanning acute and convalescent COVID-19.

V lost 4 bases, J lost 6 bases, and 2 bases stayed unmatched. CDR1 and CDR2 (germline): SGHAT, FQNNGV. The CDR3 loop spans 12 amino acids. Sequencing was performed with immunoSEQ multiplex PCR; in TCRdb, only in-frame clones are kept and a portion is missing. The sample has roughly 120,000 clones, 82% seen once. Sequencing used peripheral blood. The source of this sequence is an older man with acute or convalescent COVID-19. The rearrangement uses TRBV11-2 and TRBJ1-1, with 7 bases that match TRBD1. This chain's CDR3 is CASSSRGPEAFF. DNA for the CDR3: TGTGCCAGCAGCTCTAGGGGGCCTGAAGCTTTCTTT.